The 27 T cell receptor beta chains below were found in one sample sequenced in a study of T-cell reconstitution after alpha-beta-depleted transplantation in children. Researchers prepared the TCRbeta library using unique molecular identifiers, the study reports. TCRdb independently ran MiXCR on the PCR reads; one entry per CDR3 protein. The sample holds 300,000 to 400,000 distinct CDR3 sequences, 15% to 20% seen once. This specimen was PBMCs, mostly from graft donor cells, taken 360 days after TCRalphabeta/CD19-depleted stem cell transplant. These receptors came from a male patient aged 2 to 10 who had a stem cell transplant for acute lymphoblastic leukemia, so the T cells may come from the graft donor.

This clonotype came up a few times. The chain uses TRBV28 and TRBJ2-6, with D possibly being TRBD1 (5 bases). The V gene lost 6 bases and the J gene lost 4 bases, with 13 bases spanning the gap. The germline CDR1 and CDR2 sequences are MDHEN and SYDVKM. This CDR3 is built from 15 residues. In DNA form, the CDR3 reads TGTGCCAGCAGCCCCCCCAGGACAGGGGCCAACGTCCTGACTTTC. Translation gives CASSPPRTGANVLTF.

This clonotype came up many times. The chain combines TRBV29-1 with TRBJ1-2; D may be TRBD1 (6 bases). This CDR3 comprises 14 residues. The V gene's germline CDR1 is SQVTM and CDR2 ANQGSEA. V lost 0 bases and J lost 3, with 11 bases in between. As DNA, the CDR3 is TGCAGCGTTGAAGAAGGGGGGTGGGACTATGGCTACACCTTC. This translates into CSVEEGGWDYGYTF.

The chain couples TRBV29-1 to TRBJ1-1, with D unresolved. The germline V gene encodes CDR1 SQVTM and CDR2 ANQGSEA. V was shortened by 1 base and J by 6 bases, with 18 bases between the two germline ends. The CDR3 contains 15 residues. CDR3 sequence reads: CSVEVGLGPFAEAFF. DNA for the CDR3: TGCAGCGTTGAAGTAGGGTTGGGCCCGTTCGCTGAAGCTTTCTTT.

The chain carries TRBV29-1 and TRBJ2-2, with D maybe TRBD2 (6 bases). CDR1 is SQVTM, CDR2 ANQGSEA, per germline. The CDR3 spans 15 residues. Trimming pared 4 bases from V and 6 bases from J, leaving 18 bases between. Written as DNA, the CDR3 is TGCAGCGTTGCTGGGACTCTCGGCTTCGCCGGGGAGCTGTTTTTT. It codes for CSVAGTLGFAGELFF.

This clonotype was recorded many times. The rearrangement links TRBV27 to TRBJ2-5; D is unclear. The CDR3 covers 15 residues. The V end was cut by 3 bases, the J end by 3 bases, with 14 bases between. Germline values: CDR1 MNHEY, CDR2 SMNVEV (reference sequence). The CDR3 DNA reads as TGTGCCAGCAGTTTCTGGTTTTCGGGCAAAGAGACCCAGTACTTC. Translated, it gives CASSFWFSGKETQYF.

The genes are TRBV5-1 and TRBJ2-1; D gene uncertain. This CDR3 is 15 amino acids long. V lost 0 bases and J 8 bases, leaving 15 bases between the germline ends. CDR1 is SGHRS, CDR2 YFSETQ, per germline. CDR3 sequence reads: CASSLALGVVDEQFF. The CDR3 nucleotides are TGCGCCAGCAGCTTGGCCCTGGGCGTGGTGGATGAGCAGTTCTTC.

There are a few counts of this clonotype. The chain uses TRBV20-1 and TRBJ2-3; TRBD2 agrees at 10 bases. CDR1 and CDR2 (germline): DFQATT, SNEGSKA (reference sequence). V lost 4 bases, J lost 1 base, and 5 bases stayed unmatched. There are 15 residues in the CDR3. CDR3 in amino acids: CSATYGTSGTDTQYF. The DNA of the CDR3 is TGCAGTGCTACCTACGGGACTAGCGGCACAGATACGCAGTATTTT.

This clonotype occurred a few times. The V and J genes are TRBV20-1 and TRBJ2-1, with D uncertain. The V and J ends lost 3 bases and 9 bases respectively, with 6 bases between them. Germline CDR1 reads DFQATT; CDR2 reads SNEGSKA (reference sequence). The CDR3 totals 10 residues. The CDR3 protein is CSARIGEQFF. The DNA of the CDR3 is TGCAGTGCTAGGATTGGTGAGCAGTTCTTC.

The sample holds a few counts of this clonotype. The genes are TRBV20-1 and TRBJ2-3, with 11 bases fitting TRBD2. The CDR3 sequence is 14 residues long. V trimming: 6 bases; J trimming: 5 bases; junction bases outside the gene matches: 7. Per the germline V gene, CDR1 is DFQATT and CDR2 is SNEGSKA (reference sequence). DNA of the CDR3: TGCAGTGCACCACTAGCGGGAGTTCAAGATACGCAGTATTTT. It specifies CSAPLAGVQDTQYF.

The chain couples TRBV25-1 to TRBJ2-7; D gene ambiguous. The V and J ends lost 1 base and 3 bases respectively, with 4 bases between them. The CDR3 length is 12 residues. Germline loops: CDR1 MGHDK, CDR2 SYGVNS. The CDR3 loop reads CASSESIYEQYF. DNA of the CDR3: TGTGCCAGCAGTGAATCCATCTACGAGCAGTACTTC.

This chain joins TRBV5-1 and TRBJ1-5; TRBD1 agrees at 7 bases. This CDR3 region has 15 residues. Germline V lookup: CDR1 SGHRS, CDR2 YFSETQ. V gave up 2 bases and J gave up 2 bases; unmatched junction bases: 4. The CDR3 is CASSLLGGGNQPQHF. CDR3 nucleotides: TGCGCCAGCAGCTTATTAGGGGGCGGCAATCAGCCCCAGCATTTT.

The rearrangement links TRBV28 to TRBJ2-1, with 8 bases matching TRBD2. Germline loops: CDR1 MDHEN, CDR2 SYDVKM. V gave up 9 bases and J gave up 15 bases; unmatched junction bases: 13. The CDR3 runs to 12 residues. CDR3 DNA: TGTGCCAGTCAGAGCTCTGGGACTAGTCCGTTCTTC. Amino acids: CASQSSGTSPFF.

This clonotype was counted at least ten times. J is TRBJ2-1 and V is TRBV6-2 or TRBV6-3; perhaps D is TRBD1 or TRBD2 (5 bases each). Germline V lookup: CDR1 MNHEY, CDR2 SVGEGT. Deletions cut 7 bases from V and 5 bases from J, with 12 bases between. The CDR3 is 13 amino acids. Written as DNA, the CDR3 is TGTGCCAGCAACCGGGACCCCGACAATGAGCAGTTCTTC. It yields the protein CASNRDPDNEQFF.

This chain uses TRBV24-1 with TRBJ1-5; no reliable D call. Germline CDR1 reads KGHDR; CDR2 reads SFDVKD. The CDR3 has 13 amino acids. V lost 3 bases, J lost 5 bases, and 7 bases lay in between. The CDR3 sequence: CATSDERDQPQHF. The CDR3 region has the DNA TGTGCCACCAGTGATGAGAGGGATCAGCCCCAGCATTTT.

The V gene is TRBV5-6, the J gene TRBJ1-1; the D is unclear. Trimming pared 0 bases from V and 1 base from J, leaving 10 bases between. Germline CDR1 reads SGHDT; CDR2 reads YYEEEE. This CDR3 has 15 residues. CDR3 sequence reads: CASSLETPGNTEAFF. The CDR3 nucleotides are TGTGCCAGCAGCTTGGAGACCCCGGGGAACACTGAAGCTTTCTTT.

The V and J genes are TRBV28 and TRBJ1-2; D gene unclear. Trimming removed 2 bases at V and 6 bases at J, with 4 bases between. CDR1 is MDHEN and CDR2 is SYDVKM in the germline V gene. CDR3 length: 11 amino acids. The CDR3 sequence: CASSLGHGYTF. The CDR3 nucleotides are TGTGCCAGCAGTTTAGGGCATGGCTACACCTTC.

This clonotype came up many times. Here the CDR3 reads CASTRTASSYEQYF. Written as DNA, the CDR3 is TGTGCCAGCACTCGGACAGCAAGCTCCTACGAGCAGTACTTC. The gene calls are TRBV6-2 or TRBV6-3 and TRBJ2-7; D possibly corresponds to TRBD1 (6 bases). Looked up from germline, CDR1 is MNHEY and CDR2 is SVGEGT. The CDR3 loop spans 14 amino acids. V lost 7 bases to trimming and J lost 0 bases, with 13 bases between them.

The gene calls are TRBV10-3 and TRBJ1-5; D gene unclear. Per the germline V gene, CDR1 is ENHRY and CDR2 is SYGVKD. The CDR3 covers 14 residues. Trimming pared 4 bases from V and 1 base from J, leaving 8 bases between. The CDR3 loop reads CAISVGLSNQPQHF. The DNA for the CDR3 is TGTGCCATCAGTGTAGGGCTCAGCAATCAGCCCCAGCATTTT.

The V and J genes are TRBV10-3 and TRBJ2-1; 14 bases are a match to TRBD2. There are 19 residues in the CDR3. Germline assignment: CDR1 ENHRY and CDR2 SYGVKD. V was clipped by 4 bases and J by 8 bases; unmatched bases: 16. As DNA, the CDR3 is TGTGCCATCAGTGGAATCGGGGGATCGGGGACTAGCGGGAGCTATGAGCAGTTCTTC. Its translation is CAISGIGGSGTSGSYEQFF.

The V and J genes are TRBV11-2 and TRBJ2-1; 10 bases agree with TRBD2. CDR1 and CDR2 from the germline V gene are SGHAT and FQNNGV. V was pared by 5 bases and J by 2 bases, with 15 bases of the junction left unmatched. The CDR3 has 19 residues. The CDR3 reads CASSPSGTSVVWAYNEQFF. The CDR3 nucleotides read TGTGCCAGCAGCCCTTCTGGGACTAGCGTAGTATGGGCCTACAATGAGCAGTTCTTC.

The CDR3 sequence: CASSYPPGLAGRPYEQYF. The CDR3 region has the DNA TGTGCCAGCAGTTACCCCCCGGGACTAGCGGGACGTCCCTACGAGCAGTACTTC. The chain is built from TRBV6-5 and TRBJ2-7; 13 bases align to TRBD2. V was pared by 2 bases and J by 2 bases, with 9 bases of the junction left unmatched. Germline V gene data show CDR1 as MNHEY and CDR2 as SVGAGI. The CDR3 loop spans 18 amino acids.

This clonotype has at least ten counts. The V call is TRBV12-3 or TRBV12-4, the J call TRBJ2-7; D gene ambiguous. This CDR3 comprises 14 residues. V lost 3 bases and J 2 bases, leaving 11 bases between the germline ends. CDR3 sequence: CASSFVALTYEQYF. The CDR3 nucleotides read TGTGCCAGCAGTTTTGTAGCCTTGACCTACGAGCAGTACTTC.

The chain recombines TRBV5-1 with TRBJ2-3; 7 bases are a match to TRBD1. The CDR3 runs to 15 residues. Germline CDR1 reads SGHRS; CDR2 reads YFSETQ. J lost 0 bases, V lost 4 bases, and 5 bases had no gene match. The CDR3 bases are TGCGCCAGCAGCAGACAGGGACGGAGCACAGATACGCAGTATTTT. Amino acids: CASSRQGRSTDTQYF.

There are a few counts of this clonotype. The V and J genes are TRBV5-1 and TRBJ2-5; 9 nucleotides line up with TRBD1. The V and J ends lost 4 bases and 0 bases, in that order; junction bases with no gene match: 10. This CDR3 region has 17 residues. Germline loops: CDR1 SGHRS, CDR2 YFSETQ. The CDR3 is CASSPNRGRGYQETQYF. The CDR3 DNA is TGCGCCAGCAGCCCTAACAGGGGGCGAGGGTACCAAGAGACCCAGTACTTC.

This clonotype was recorded a few times. Written as DNA, the CDR3 is TGTGCCAGCTCCCTATCTCCCTATGGCTACACCTTC. This sequence encodes CASSLSPYGYTF. The rearrangement uses TRBV25-1 and TRBJ1-2, with no clear D. CDR3 size: 12 residues. The V end lost 8 bases, the J end lost 4 bases, and 11 bases lay between the germline ends. The germline V gene encodes CDR1 MGHDK and CDR2 SYGVNS.

This clonotype was seen only a few times. The chain joins TRBV6-2 or TRBV6-3 to TRBJ1-1; D call uncertain. Trimming shortened V by 7 bases and J by 4 bases, and 16 bases separated the two germline ends. The CDR3 is 14 amino acids. Germline assignment: CDR1 MNHEY and CDR2 SVGEGT. The CDR3 DNA follows: TGTGCCAGCACCCCTCAGGAGGGATTCACTGAAGCTTTCTTT. This codes for CASTPQEGFTEAFF.

This clonotype was seen more than once but under ten times. The rearrangement uses TRBV30 and TRBJ2-1, with unresolved D. This CDR3 contains 11 residues. The germline V and J ends were trimmed by 1 base and 12 bases, with 10 bases remaining between them. CDR1 and CDR2 (germline): GTSNPN, SVGIG (reference sequence). CDR3 sequence: CAWSAPLAQFF. CDR3 nucleotides: TGTGCCTGGAGTGCCCCATTGGCGCAGTTCTTC.